The TCR beta chain described here comes from a study of T cells in women clearing cervical HPV infection. The overall study: Blood came at first lesion visit for cases, post-clearance for controls. Study-wide results and caveats: CIN3+ cases had significantly higher TCR richness than controls; evenness did not differ.

Assay used: immunoSEQ multiplex PCR; TCRdb lists only in-frame clones, some missing. The sample data list about 14,000 clones. There are 14 residues in the CDR3. Trimming at V came to 3 bases and at J to 7 bases, leaving 7 bases not matched to a gene. Per germline, CDR1 MNHNS and CDR2 SASEGT. Note on this clone: Its antigen remains unidentified. The CDR3 end is not reached by the read, which stops 3 residues before it; the germline J gene fills it in.

Cervical HPV DNA detected by MY09/MY11 PCR, typed by dot-blot. The chain is built from TRBV6-1 and TRBJ1-2, with 8 nucleotides matching TRBD1. The specimen was blood buffy coat. This receptor was identified in a woman aged 18 to 75 with a cervical HPV16 infection that either progressed to CIN3+ or cleared (not recorded which). CDR3 residues: CASSEDRVNFGYTF. The sequenced part of the CDR3 DNA is TGTGCCAGCAGTGAGGACAGGGTGAATTTTGGC.